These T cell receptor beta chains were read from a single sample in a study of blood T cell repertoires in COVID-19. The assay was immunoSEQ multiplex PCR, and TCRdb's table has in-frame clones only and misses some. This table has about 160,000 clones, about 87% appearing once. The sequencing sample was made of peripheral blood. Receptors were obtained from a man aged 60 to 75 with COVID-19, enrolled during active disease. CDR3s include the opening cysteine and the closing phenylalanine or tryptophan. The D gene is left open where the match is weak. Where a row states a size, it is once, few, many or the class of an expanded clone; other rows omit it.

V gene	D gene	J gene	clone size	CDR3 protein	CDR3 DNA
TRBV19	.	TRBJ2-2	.	CASTQTRTGELFF	TGTGCCAGTACACAGACGCGCACCGGGGAGCTGTTTTTT
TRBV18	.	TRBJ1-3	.	CASSPPSQPNTIYF	TGTGCCAGCTCACCACCGAGCCAACCAAACACCATATATTTT
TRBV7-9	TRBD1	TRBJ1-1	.	CASRGTGMNTEAFF	TGTGCCAGCAGGGGGACAGGAATGAACACTGAAGCTTTCTTT
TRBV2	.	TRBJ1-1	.	CASRRDTNTEAFF	TGTGCCAGCCGCCGGGACACAAACACTGAAGCTTTCTTT
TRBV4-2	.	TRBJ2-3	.	CASSQNVGGAGDTQYF	TGTGCCAGCAGCCAAAATGTCGGGGGAGCTGGAGATACGCAGTATTTT
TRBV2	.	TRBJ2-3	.	CASNGPETRLDTQYF	TGTGCCAGCAACGGTCCTGAGACTAGACTAGATACGCAGTATTTT
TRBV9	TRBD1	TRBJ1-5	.	CASSEGQMGNQPQHF	TGTGCCAGCAGCGAGGGACAGATGGGCAATCAGCCCCAGCATTTT
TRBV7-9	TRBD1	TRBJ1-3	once	CASSLQGGSGNTIYF	TGTGCCAGCAGCTTGCAGGGGGGCTCTGGAAACACCATATATTTT
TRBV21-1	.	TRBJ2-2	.	CASRGQGRDTGELFF	TGTGCCAGCAGGGGACAGGGCAGGGACACCGGGGAGCTGTTTTTT
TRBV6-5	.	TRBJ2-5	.	CASTENTGSRTQYF	TGTGCCAGCACCGAAAACACAGGGAGCAGGACCCAGTACTTC
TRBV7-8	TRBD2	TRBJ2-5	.	CASSALAGGPGTQYF	TGTGCCAGCAGCGCACTAGCGGGAGGGCCGGGGACCCAGTACTTC
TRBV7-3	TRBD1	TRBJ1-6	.	CASSVGTEPNSPLHF	TGTGCCAGCAGCGTCGGGACAGAGCCTAATTCACCCCTCCACTTT
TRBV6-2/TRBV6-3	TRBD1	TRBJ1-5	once	CASSYWTGQRQINQPQHF	TGTGCCAGCAGTTACTGGACAGGGCAACGCCAAATCAATCAGCCCCAGCATTTT
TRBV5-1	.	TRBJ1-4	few	CASSLGGGTSEKLFF	TGCGCCAGCAGCCTGGGCGGGGGGACATCTGAAAAACTGTTTTTT
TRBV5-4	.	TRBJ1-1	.	CASSPDSISEAFF	TGTGCCAGCAGCCCCGACAGTATCTCTGAAGCTTTCTTT
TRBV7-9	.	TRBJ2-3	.	CASSLGAREYTDTQYF	TGTGCCAGCAGCTTAGGGGCACGAGAATACACAGATACGCAGTATTTT
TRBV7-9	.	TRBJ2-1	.	CASSTRGRSSYNEQFF	TGTGCCAGCAGCACCAGGGGTAGAAGCTCCTACAATGAGCAGTTCTTC
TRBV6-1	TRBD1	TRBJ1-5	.	CASSADRDRGFNQPQHF	TGTGCCAGCAGTGCAGACCGGGACAGGGGGTTCAATCAGCCCCAGCATTTT
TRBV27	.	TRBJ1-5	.	CASSSWASNQPQHF	TGTGCCAGCAGTTCGTGGGCTAGCAATCAGCCCCAGCATTTT
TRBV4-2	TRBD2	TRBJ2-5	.	CASSQDGAGGQETQYF	TGTGCCAGCAGCCAAGATGGGGCGGGGGGTCAAGAGACCCAGTACTTC
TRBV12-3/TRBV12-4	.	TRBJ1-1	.	CASRATVEAFF	TGTGCCAGCAGAGCGACGGTCGAAGCTTTCTTT
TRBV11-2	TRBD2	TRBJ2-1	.	CASRKDPGGLANNEQFF	TGTGCCAGCAGAAAGGACCCGGGGGGACTAGCCAACAATGAGCAGTTCTTC
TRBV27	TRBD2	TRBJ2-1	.	CASSTLAGYHNEQFF	TGTGCCAGCAGTACATTAGCGGGGTACCACAATGAGCAGTTCTTC
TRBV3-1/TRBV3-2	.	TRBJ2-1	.	CASSQREFEQFF	TGTGCCAGCAGCCAAAGGGAGTTTGAGCAGTTCTTC
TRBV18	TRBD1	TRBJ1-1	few	CASSPGQGEAFF	TGTGCCAGCTCACCCGGACAGGGTGAAGCTTTCTTT
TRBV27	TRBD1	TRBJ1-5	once	CASSLGTGGNQPQHF	TGTGCCAGCAGTTTAGGGACAGGGGGCAATCAGCCCCAGCATTTT
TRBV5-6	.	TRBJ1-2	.	CASSLDPSLGLYGYTF	TGTGCCAGCAGCTTGGATCCGTCTTTGGGACTCTATGGCTACACCTTC
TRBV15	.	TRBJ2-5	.	CATSIGSQETQYF	TGTGCCACCAGCATTGGCAGCCAAGAGACCCAGTACTTC
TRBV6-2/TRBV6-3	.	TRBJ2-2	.	CASSQTGTLNTGELFF	TGTGCCAGCAGTCAAACCGGGACATTGAACACCGGGGAGCTGTTTTTT
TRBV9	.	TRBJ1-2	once	CASSVESQASGYTF	TGTGCCAGCAGCGTAGAATCTCAGGCTTCTGGCTACACCTTC
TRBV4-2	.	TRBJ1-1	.	CASSQVNSMNTEAFF	TGTGCCAGCAGCCAAGTGAACAGCATGAACACTGAAGCTTTCTTT
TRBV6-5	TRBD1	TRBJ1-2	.	CASSYSRPGQGTYTF	TGTGCCAGCAGTTACTCTAGGCCCGGACAGGGGACCTACACCTTC
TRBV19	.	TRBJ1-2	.	CASSNTREAGNGYTF	TGTGCCAGTAGTAACACCCGGGAGGCAGGGAATGGCTACACCTTC
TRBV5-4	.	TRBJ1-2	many	CASSREGTDYGYTF	TGTGCCAGCAGTCGCGAGGGAACAGACTATGGCTACACCTTC
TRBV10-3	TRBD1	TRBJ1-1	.	CATSGQGNTEAFF	TGTGCCACCTCGGGACAGGGAAACACTGAAGCTTTCTTT
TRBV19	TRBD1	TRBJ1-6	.	CASSSGTGGNSPLHF	TGTGCCAGTAGTTCCGGGACAGGCGGTAATTCACCCCTCCACTTT
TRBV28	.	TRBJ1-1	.	CASSLRRSQNTEAFF	TGTGCCAGCAGTTTAAGGCGGAGCCAAAACACTGAAGCTTTCTTT
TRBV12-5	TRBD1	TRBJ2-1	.	CASGRGTGSLLSEQFF	TGTGCTAGTGGTCGCGGGACAGGGTCTCTATTATCTGAGCAGTTCTTC
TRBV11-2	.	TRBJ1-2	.	CASSPGQTNYGYTF	TGTGCCAGCAGCCCGGGACAAACTAACTATGGCTACACCTTC
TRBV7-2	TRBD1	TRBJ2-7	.	CASSLSGQDSYEQYF	TGTGCCAGCAGCTTATCCGGACAGGACTCCTACGAGCAGTACTTC
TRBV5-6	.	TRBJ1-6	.	CASSTIRGSYNSPLHF	TGTGCCAGCAGCACAATCCGGGGCTCCTATAATTCACCCCTCCACTTT